Shown below are 26 T cell receptor beta chains from a single sample sequenced in a study of human T cells and chemical hapten exposure. Via MiXCR, TCRdb re-called the RACE reads, giving one row per CDR3 protein. The top ten hold roughly 2.3% of the sample, which has fewer than 80,000 distinct CDR3 sequences, about 11% seen once. Documented time point: patch test 3, about 24 weeks after DPC sensitization. The treatment: therapeutic diphenylcyclopropenone sensitization with weekly scalp DPC. The material was whole blood, obtained in connection with sensitization to the hapten diphenylcyclopropenone (DPC). The source is a woman in her 30s with alopecia areata. Some clones in this sample may be carry-over from other donors' samples.

This clonotype was seen more than once but under ten times. The genes are TRBV7-6 and TRBJ2-3; D uncertain. The length of the CDR3 is 14 residues. With 2 bases removed from V and 0 bases from J, the gap between germline ends came to 6 bases. CDR1 and CDR2 (germline): SGHVS, FNYEAQ. CDR3 sequence (DNA): TGTGCCAGCAGCTTACAGCGCAGCACAGATACGCAGTATTTT. It specifies CASSLQRSTDTQYF.

The chain links TRBV29-1 to TRBJ1-6; 8 nucleotides agree with TRBD1. The J segment lost 9 bases and the V segment lost 4 bases, leaving 5 bases of the junction unmatched. Germline CDR1 reads SQVTM; CDR2 reads ANQGSEA. The CDR3 totals 13 residues. The chain's CDR3 is CSVGQGPGSPLHF. CDR3 bases: TGCAGCGTTGGACAGGGGCCAGGTTCACCCCTCCACTTT.

Concerning this clonotype itself: Given a much more abundant clone one base away, this may be a read error. The V and J genes are TRBV6-5 and TRBJ2-5; a possible D gene is TRBD1 (5 bases). From germline, CDR1 is MNHEY and CDR2 SVGAGI. V was clipped by 9 bases and J by 7 bases, with 18 bases between them. The CDR3 extends over 13 amino acids. The CDR3 DNA reads TGTGCCAGGACCCCCGACAGTTTTGGGACCCAGTACTTC. Translating it yields CARTPDSFGTQYF.

This chain links TRBV27 with TRBJ2-2; tentatively, D is TRBD2 (5 bases). Germline V gene data show CDR1 as MNHEY and CDR2 as SMNVEV (reference sequence). The CDR3 sequence is 14 residues long. Deletions cut 6 bases from V and 7 bases from J, with 15 bases between. The CDR3, as DNA: TGTGCCAGCAGCCCCGCCCTTGAGGGCGGGGAGCTGTTTTTT. This gives the protein CASSPALEGGELFF.

The chain has TRBV9 and TRBJ2-3, with TRBD2 matching over 15 bases. This CDR3 spans 17 amino acids. Germline V lookup: CDR1 SGDLS, CDR2 YYNGEE. Unmatched junction bases numbered 8, after V lost 4 bases and J lost 5 bases. CDR3 DNA sequence: TGTGCCAGCAGCCCCGGACTAGCGGGGGGGCTTGGAGATACGCAGTATTTT. Translation: CASSPGLAGGLGDTQYF.

This clonotype was seen at least ten times. This sequence joins TRBV28 and TRBJ2-7; D may be TRBD1 or TRBD2 (6 bases each). V lost 3 bases and J lost 1, with 13 bases in between. Germline CDR1 is MDHEN and CDR2 is SYDVKM. The CDR3 is 15 residues long. In DNA form, the CDR3 reads TGTGCCAGCAGTTTGGGCGGGACACAGTCCTACGAGCAGTACTTC. It yields the protein CASSLGGTQSYEQYF.

V gene TRBV5-1 combines with J gene TRBJ1-4; TRBD1 is a possible D gene (6 bases). The germline gives CDR1 SGHRS, CDR2 YFSETQ. The CDR3 is made up of 17 amino acids. V was cut by 0 bases and J by 4 bases, with 16 bases left in between. The CDR3 is CASSLVSGATYNEKLFF. In nucleotides, the CDR3 is TGCGCCAGCAGCTTGGTGTCGGGGGCGACTTATAATGAAAAACTGTTTTTT.

There are many counts of this clonotype. The rearrangement uses TRBV7-9 and TRBJ1-2; a possible D gene is TRBD1 (6 bases). Germline V gives CDR1 SEHNR, CDR2 FQNEAQ (reference sequence). The V end was cut by 1 base, the J end by 4 bases, with 10 bases between. CDR3 length equals 14 residues. The CDR3 DNA reads as TGTGCCAGCAGCTTAGAGGACAGTTTCTATGGCTACACCTTC. Translated, it gives CASSLEDSFYGYTF.

There are many counts of this clonotype. V and J are TRBV4-1 and TRBJ2-6; D unclear. CDR3 length equals 18 residues. V gave up 1 base and J gave up 0 bases, with 13 bases separating them. Germline CDR1 MGHRA, CDR2 YSYEKL. Written as DNA, the CDR3 is TGCGCCAGCAGCCAAGTTGACATGGGCTTCTCTGGGGCCAACGTCCTGACTTTC. Its protein is CASSQVDMGFSGANVLTF.

With regard to this clonotype: This may be a read error: a much more frequent sequence differs by one nucleotide. The V call is TRBV7-9, the J call TRBJ1-5; D remains unclear. The CDR3 length is 12 residues. V was pared by 1 base and J by 5 bases, with 3 bases between. In germline, CDR1 is SEHNR, CDR2 FQNEAQ (reference sequence). The CDR3: CASSLGYQPQHF. DNA of the CDR3: TGTGCCAGCAGCTTAGGGTATCAGCCCCAGCATTTT.

In this sample, this clonotype turned up a few times. This chain connects TRBV25-1 to TRBJ2-1, with D perhaps TRBD1 or TRBD2 (5 bases each). The CDR3 has 16 residues. Germline loops: CDR1 MGHDK, CDR2 SYGVNS. V was cut by 5 bases and J by 3 bases, with 17 bases left in between. The CDR3 sequence is CASSPPGRWVYNEQFF. The CDR3 region has the DNA TGTGCCAGCAGTCCCCCGGGACGGTGGGTCTACAATGAGCAGTTCTTC.

Ten or more counts support this clonotype. The rearrangement links TRBV20-1 to TRBJ2-7; D is possibly TRBD2 (6 bases). V lost 3 bases and J lost 9, with 21 bases in between. This CDR3 has 14 amino acids. Germline CDR1 and CDR2: DFQATT and SNEGSKA (reference sequence). CDR3 nucleotides: TGCAGTGCTAGCCTGGTGGCGGGGCGGGGTGCGCAGTACTTC. Amino acid sequence: CSASLVAGRGAQYF.

The sample holds a few counts of this clonotype. The gene calls are TRBV28 and TRBJ2-7; 7 bases agree with TRBD1. Germline assignment: CDR1 MDHEN and CDR2 SYDVKM. The length of the CDR3 is 14 residues. Trimming took 6 bases from V and 2 from J; bases not matched to a gene: 7. CDR3 DNA: TGTGCCAGCAGACTTAGAACAGGGGCCTACGAGCAGTACTTC. Encoded protein: CASRLRTGAYEQYF.

This clonotype was detected ten times or more. The chain joins TRBV28 to TRBJ1-5; perhaps TRBD1 as D (6 bases). Germline CDR1 is MDHEN and CDR2 is SYDVKM. Trimming removed 5 bases at V and 3 bases at J, with 14 bases between. The CDR3 covers 15 residues. The CDR3 region is CASSAPRGANQPQHF. CDR3 in DNA: TGTGCCAGCAGTGCCCCCCGGGGGGCCAATCAGCCCCAGCATTTT.

This clonotype turned up a few times. V usage is TRBV3-1 and J usage is TRBJ1-1; no reliable D call. The V and J ends lost 0 bases and 4 bases respectively, with 6 bases between them. Per germline, CDR1 LGHDT and CDR2 YNNKEL (reference sequence). The CDR3 is 13 amino acids. This chain's CDR3 is CASSQEGITEAFF. CDR3 nucleotides: TGTGCCAGCAGCCAAGAAGGGATCACTGAAGCTTTCTTT.

This clonotype was seen repeatedly, ten times or more. The chain uses TRBV20-1 and TRBJ1-5; a weak D match, TRBD1 (6 bases). The CDR3 sequence is 11 residues long. Per the germline V gene, CDR1 is DFQATT and CDR2 is SNEGSKA (reference sequence). Trimming left V 1 base short and J 11 bases short, with 9 bases between. CDR3 residues: CSARGRGAQHF. For the CDR3, the DNA is TGCAGTGCTAGAGGGAGGGGGGCCCAGCATTTT.

The chain carries TRBV29-1 and TRBJ1-1, with D perhaps TRBD1 (5 bases). V lost 5 bases, J lost 0 bases, and 10 bases lay in between. This CDR3 spans 13 amino acids. Per germline, CDR1 SQVTM and CDR2 ANQGSEA. The CDR3 here is CSVLIQVNTEAFF. CDR3 bases: TGCAGCGTTTTAATACAGGTGAACACTGAAGCTTTCTTT.

The chain combines TRBV5-8 with TRBJ1-2; the D is unclear. Trimming took off 4 bases at V and 4 bases at J, with 17 bases between the two ends. Germline loops: CDR1 SGHTS, CDR2 YDEGEE. The CDR3 contains 15 residues. The CDR3 DNA sequence: TGTGCCAGCAGCCGCATTGGTGGAGGCAGCTATGGCTACACCTTC. Translated: CASSRIGGGSYGYTF.

This clonotype has ten or more counts. The genes are TRBV5-1 and TRBJ2-3; D is perhaps TRBD1 (5 bases). The CDR3 loop spans 15 amino acids. V was clipped by 1 base and J by 0 bases, with 9 bases between them. Germline lookup yields CDR1 SGHRS and CDR2 YFSETQ. The CDR3 bases are TGCGCCAGCAGCTTGCAGGGTACAAGCACAGATACGCAGTATTTT. Its protein is CASSLQGTSTDTQYF.

This clonotype has only a few counts. One end of the junction varies from germline; a read error may be responsible. The CDR3 sequence is CASSQQGLGNAIYF. The CDR3 nucleotides read TGTGCCAGCAGCCAACAGGGCTTGGGAAACGCCATATATTTT. The chain couples TRBV13 to TRBJ1-3; D is perhaps TRBD1 (6 bases). CDR1 is PRHDT, CDR2 FYEKMQ, per germline (reference sequence). CDR3 length: 14 amino acids.

In the case of this clonotype: A single base separates this from a much larger clone, so it may be a read error. The chain uses TRBV14 and TRBJ1-6, with D maybe TRBD1 (5 bases). In germline, CDR1 is SGHDN, CDR2 FVKESK. This CDR3 contains 15 residues. Here the CDR3 reads CASSQGGTYKSPLHF. The CDR3 region has the DNA TGTGCCAGCAGCCAAGGGGGGACCTATAAGTCACCCCTCCACTTT.

This clonotype was counted ten times or more. V and J are TRBV20-1 and TRBJ1-1, with a tentative D call TRBD1 (5 bases). V dropped 0 bases and J dropped 8 bases, with 16 bases sitting between them. The CDR3 has 14 residues. Germline assignment: CDR1 DFQATT and CDR2 SNEGSKA (reference sequence). CDR3 bases: TGCAGTGCTAGAGATCAGGGTGGAAGAAGGGAAGCTTTCTTT. It translates to CSARDQGGRREAFF.

The V gene is TRBV7-2, the J gene TRBJ2-5; perhaps TRBD1 as D (6 bases). Germline loops: CDR1 SGHTA, CDR2 FQGNSA. This CDR3 spans 15 amino acids. V was shortened by 1 base and J by 5 bases, with 14 bases between the two germline ends. Here the CDR3 DNA reads TGTGCCAGCAGCTTAGTAGTCCAGAGGGGGGAGACCCAGTACTTC. The encoded protein is CASSLVVQRGETQYF.

This clonotype was detected once. The rearrangement uses TRBV4-1 and TRBJ1-2; the D is unclear. Germline values: CDR1 MGHRA, CDR2 YSYEKL. The CDR3 covers 12 residues. V lost 3 bases to trimming and J lost 8 bases, with 10 bases between them. As DNA, the CDR3 is TGCGCCAGCAGCCATACAGCAGGAGGCTACACCTTC. The encoded protein is CASSHTAGGYTF.

In this sample, this clonotype turned up many times. This chain joins TRBV18 and TRBJ2-7, with D possibly being TRBD1 (5 bases). Germline CDR1 is KGHSH and CDR2 is LQKENI. CDR3 length equals 15 residues. V was pared by 0 bases and J by 0 bases, with 9 bases between. The CDR3 protein is CASSPPGQSSYEQYF. CDR3 nucleotides: TGTGCCAGCTCACCACCGGGGCAGAGCTCCTACGAGCAGTACTTC.

This clonotype was seen at least ten times. The chain combines TRBV7-9 with TRBJ2-1; no reliable D call. Trimming took off 1 base at V and 6 bases at J, with 7 bases between the two ends. The CDR3 totals 13 residues. Germline CDR1 and CDR2: SEHNR and FQNEAQ (reference sequence). The CDR3 here is CASSLGTVNEQFF. CDR3 coding DNA: TGTGCCAGCAGCTTAGGAACAGTCAATGAGCAGTTCTTC.